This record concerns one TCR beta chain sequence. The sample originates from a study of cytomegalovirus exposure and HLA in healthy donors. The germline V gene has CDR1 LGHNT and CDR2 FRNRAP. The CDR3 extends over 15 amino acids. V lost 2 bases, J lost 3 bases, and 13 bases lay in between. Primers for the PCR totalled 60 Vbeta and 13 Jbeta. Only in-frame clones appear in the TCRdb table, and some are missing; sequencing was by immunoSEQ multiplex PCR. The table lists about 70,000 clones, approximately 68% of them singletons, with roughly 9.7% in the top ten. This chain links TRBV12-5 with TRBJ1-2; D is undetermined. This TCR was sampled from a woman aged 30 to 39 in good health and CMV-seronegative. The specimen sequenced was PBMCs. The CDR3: CASGLRRLFYYGYTF. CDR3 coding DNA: TGTGCTAGTGGTTTGAGGCGGCTCTTTTACTATGGCTACACCTTC.